This entry features one T cell receptor beta chain sequence. The sample comes from a study of blood T cell repertoires in COVID-19. Libraries were prepared by immunoSEQ multiplex PCR; TCRdb keeps only in-frame clonotypes and omits some of them. The sample lists roughly 57,000 clones, approximately 80% occurring once. Material for sequencing was peripheral blood. This sequence was found in a man in his 70s with active or convalescent COVID-19.

CDR3 amino acids: CASNRDRVNTEAFF. The CDR3 DNA reads TGTGCCAGTAACCGGGACAGGGTGAACACTGAAGCTTTCTTT. The chain uses TRBV19 and TRBJ1-1; 9 nucleotides match TRBD1. Per the germline V gene, CDR1 is LNHDA and CDR2 is SQIVND (reference sequence). The trim removed 7 bases at V and 0 bases at J, leaving 3 bases unmatched. This CDR3 region has 14 residues.